Following are 27 T cell receptor beta chains from one sample sequenced in a study of blood T cell repertoires in COVID-19. Using immunoSEQ multiplex PCR, the repertoire was profiled, and TCRdb retains in-frame clones only, with some absent. The table has fewer than 80,000 clones, 88% seen once; the top ten hold about 8.2%. The sample taken for sequencing was peripheral blood. Every receptor here comes from a human donor in a cohort sampled during active COVID-19.

V is TRBV5-1 and J is TRBJ1-3; the D gene is possibly TRBD1 (5 bases). This CDR3 has 16 residues. Trimming cost V 0 bases and J 0 bases, with 10 bases left between them. The germline V gene has CDR1 SGHRS and CDR2 YFSETQ. CDR3 coding DNA: TGCGCCAGCAGCTTGGAGGGGCAAAACTCTGGAAACACCATATATTTT. Protein: CASSLEGQNSGNTIYF.

The chain is built from TRBV12-3 or TRBV12-4 and TRBJ2-1; maybe TRBD2 (6 bases). This CDR3 spans 13 amino acids. V lost 6 bases, J lost 7 bases, and 13 bases lay in between. The CDR3 DNA reads as TGTGCCAGCAGAAACTCCGGGGGAAATGAGCAGTTCTTC. It specifies CASRNSGGNEQFF.

The chain is built from TRBV11-3 and TRBJ1-2; 8 nucleotides align to TRBD1. CDR1 is SGHNT and CDR2 is YENEEA in the germline V gene. The CDR3 has 14 amino acids. The V segment lost 0 bases and the J segment 7 bases; nucleotides outside the gene matches: 4. The CDR3 protein is CASSLDGTGSGYTF. The CDR3 DNA sequence: TGTGCCAGCAGCTTAGACGGGACAGGATCTGGCTACACCTTC.

The chain carries TRBV3-1 (or the pseudogene TRBV3-2) and TRBJ2-4; unclear D gene. The V end was cut by 5 bases, the J end by 0 bases, with 14 bases between. The CDR3 is 16 residues long. Per the germline V gene, CDR1 is LGHDT and CDR2 is YNNKEL (reference sequence). CDR3 nucleotide sequence: TGTGCCAGCAGCTCATCAGGAATTCTAGCCAAAAACATTCAGTACTTC. Translating gives CASSSSGILAKNIQYF.

The chain combines TRBV29-1 with TRBJ1-2; a weak D match, TRBD1 (6 bases). The length of the CDR3 is 14 residues. The germline V gene has CDR1 SQVTM and CDR2 ANQGSEA. V shed 6 bases and J shed 5 bases, with 19 bases lying between them. The CDR3 DNA is TGCAGCGTGGAGAAAGGACAGCTCGGGTATGGCTACACCTTC. Amino acid sequence: CSVEKGQLGYGYTF.

The rearrangement joins TRBV2 to TRBJ1-5, with TRBD1 as a possible D gene (6 bases). Germline CDR1 reads SNHLY; CDR2 reads FYNNEI. The CDR3 is 16 amino acids. Between the trimmed V and J ends, which lost 8 bases and 0 bases, there was a span of 17 bases. The CDR3 nucleotides read TGTGCCAGCTCCCGGGACAACAACTATAGCAATCAGCCCCAGCATTTT. Its protein product is CASSRDNNYSNQPQHF. The full variable domain, completed using reference TRBV2 and TRBJ1-5, is EPEVTQTPSHQVTQMGQEVILRCVPISNHLYFYWYRQILGQKVEFLVSFYNNEISEKSEIFDDQFSVERPDGSNFTLKIRSTKLEDSAMYFCASSRDNNYSNQPQHFGDGTRLSIL.

J is TRBJ2-3 and V is TRBV5-1, with 7 bases that match TRBD2. The CDR3 extends over 16 amino acids. Germline V gene lookup returns CDR1 SGHRS and CDR2 YFSETQ. Trimming at V came to 0 bases and at J to 3 bases, leaving 7 bases not matched to a gene. The CDR3 DNA is TGCGCCAGCAGCTTGGCGACTAGCTTTGATACAGATACGCAGTATTTT. Translated: CASSLATSFDTDTQYF.

This rearrangement joins TRBV27 to TRBJ2-1; 13 positions match TRBD2. This CDR3 is 20 amino acids long. CDR1 MNHEY and CDR2 SMNVEV come from the germline V gene (reference sequence). V was pared by 1 base and J by 7 bases, with 16 bases of the junction left unmatched. The CDR3 region is CASSLLPGLAGWTPLNEQFF. CDR3 sequence (DNA): TGTGCCAGCAGTTTATTACCGGGACTAGCGGGATGGACGCCCTTAAATGAGCAGTTCTTC.

The rearrangement joins TRBV9 to TRBJ2-7, with 8 bases identical to TRBD1. Germline-derived CDR1 and CDR2 are SGDLS and YYNGEE. The CDR3 is made up of 14 amino acids. V lost 4 bases, J lost 3 bases, and 6 bases stayed unmatched. The CDR3 coding sequence is TGTGCCAGCAGCTTGGGGGACAGGAACTACGAGCAGTACTTC. As protein: CASSLGDRNYEQYF.

This chain connects TRBV5-1 to TRBJ2-1; D is possibly TRBD2 (5 bases). CDR3 length equals 17 residues. Trimming removed 2 bases from V and 2 bases from J, with 17 bases in between. The germline V gene has CDR1 SGHRS and CDR2 YFSETQ. The CDR3 DNA is TGCGCCAGCAGCTTCGGAAGGACTCTGCCCCCCTACAATGAGCAGTTCTTC. The encoded protein is CASSFGRTLPPYNEQFF.

The chain recombines TRBV9 with TRBJ2-3; 8 nucleotides align to TRBD1. V trimming: 0 bases; J trimming: 4 bases; junction bases outside the gene matches: 4. The CDR3 is made up of 15 amino acids. Germline CDR1 SGDLS, CDR2 YYNGEE. CDR3 sequence reads: CASSVDGQGADTQYF. DNA of the CDR3: TGTGCCAGCAGCGTAGATGGACAGGGCGCAGATACGCAGTATTTT.

The chain carries TRBV9 and TRBJ2-7, with D possibly being TRBD1 (6 bases). This CDR3 region has 15 residues. The V gene lost 0 bases and the J gene lost 2 bases, with 12 bases spanning the gap. The germline V gene encodes CDR1 SGDLS and CDR2 YYNGEE. The CDR3 is CASSVAATGPYEQYF. Here the CDR3 DNA reads TGTGCCAGCAGCGTAGCCGCTACAGGGCCCTACGAGCAGTACTTC.

The chain is built from TRBV27 and TRBJ1-4; TRBD1 might be the D (5 bases). Germline V gene data show CDR1 as MNHEY and CDR2 as SMNVEV (reference sequence). V gave up 2 bases and J gave up 7 bases, with 8 bases separating them. The CDR3 loop spans 13 amino acids. CDR3 amino acids: CASSLQGGEKLFF. The CDR3 bases are TGTGCCAGCAGTTTACAGGGTGGTGAAAAACTGTTTTTT.

This chain links TRBV7-9 with TRBJ1-1; D is uncertain. The V end lost 5 bases, the J end lost 1 base, and 8 bases lay between the germline ends. CDR1 SEHNR and CDR2 FQNEAQ come from the germline V gene (reference sequence). This CDR3 is built from 13 residues. CDR3 nucleotides: TGTGCCAGCAGCCTCACTAGGAACACTGAAGCTTTCTTT. As protein: CASSLTRNTEAFF.

V usage is TRBV10-3 and J usage is TRBJ1-2, with 9 nucleotides matching TRBD1. The CDR3 spans 14 residues. Germline-derived CDR1 and CDR2 are ENHRY and SYGVKD. The ends lost 6 bases at V and 1 base at J; junction bases unmatched: 3. The CDR3: CAISRDRVNYGYTF. The CDR3 bases are TGTGCCATCAGCCGGGACAGGGTTAACTATGGCTACACCTTC.

The J gene is TRBJ2-2, the V gene TRBV2; 9 bases map to TRBD2. The V gene end was trimmed by 2 bases and the J gene end by 2 bases; junction bases not matched to a gene: 15. CDR1 is SNHLY and CDR2 is FYNNEI in the germline V gene. The CDR3 has 20 amino acids. The chain's CDR3 is CASSEFGLAILQKNTGELFF. The DNA for the CDR3 is TGTGCCAGCAGTGAATTCGGACTAGCGATACTCCAAAAAAACACCGGGGAGCTGTTTTTT.

Only one count was recorded for this clone. The V call is TRBV6-2 or TRBV6-3, the J call TRBJ2-3; TRBD2 matches 8 bases. Germline assignment: CDR1 MNHEY and CDR2 SVGEGT. CDR3 length equals 14 residues. Trimming removed 2 bases from V and 5 bases from J; junction bases left unmatched: 3. The chain's CDR3 is CASSYTTSGDTQYF. The CDR3 bases are TGTGCCAGCAGTTACACAACTAGCGGAGATACGCAGTATTTT.

The gene calls are TRBV5-1 and TRBJ2-7, with a possible D match to TRBD2 (5 bases). With 4 bases removed from V and 2 bases from J, the gap between germline ends came to 13 bases. There are 14 residues in the CDR3. Germline lookup yields CDR1 SGHRS and CDR2 YFSETQ. The CDR3 bases are TGCGCCAGCAGCCCGGCCGGGGTGACCTACGAGCAGTACTTC. Its translation is CASSPAGVTYEQYF.

The chain is built from TRBV29-1 and TRBJ1-2, with TRBD1 identical over 7 bases. CDR1 is SQVTM, CDR2 ANQGSEA, per germline. The V gene end was trimmed by 6 bases and the J gene end by 5 bases; junction bases not matched to a gene: 6. The CDR3 runs 12 residues. The CDR3 loop is CSVTQGEYGYTF. In nucleotides, the CDR3 is TGCAGCGTAACCCAGGGGGAATATGGCTACACCTTC. The whole variable domain, filled in from reference TRBV29-1 and TRBJ1-2, reads SAVISQKPSRDICQRGTSLTIQCQVDSQVTMMFWYRQQPGQSLTLIATANQGSEATYESGFVIDKFPISRPNLTFSTLTVSNMSPEDSSIYLCSVTQGEYGYTFGSGTRLTVV.

Here the CDR3 reads CASSPNTARGQTWARGYLETQYF. The CDR3 DNA sequence: TGTGCCAGCAGTCCCAATACCGCCCGGGGACAGACTTGGGCCAGGGGGTACCTGGAGACCCAGTACTTC. The V call is TRBV27, the J call TRBJ2-5, with TRBD1 identical over 7 bases. Germline assignment: CDR1 MNHEY and CDR2 SMNVEV (reference sequence). Unmatched junction bases numbered 35, after V lost 5 bases and J lost 5 bases. The CDR3 has 23 amino acids.

The chain couples TRBV5-1 to TRBJ2-5; 12 nucleotides match TRBD2. Germline lookup yields CDR1 SGHRS and CDR2 YFSETQ. CDR3 size: 18 residues. Losses at the gene ends were 0 bases for V and 2 bases for J; bases not matched to a gene: 8. The CDR3 DNA reads TGCGCCAGCAGCTTGGTTGCTAGCGGGAGGGCCTTACAAGAGACCCAGTACTTC. This encodes CASSLVASGRALQETQYF.

The chain uses TRBV27 and TRBJ1-2; 9 nucleotides align to TRBD1. Germline V gene data show CDR1 as MNHEY and CDR2 as SMNVEV (reference sequence). CDR3 length equals 13 residues. Trimming took 5 bases from V and 8 from J; bases not matched to a gene: 6. CDR3 amino acids: CASSLTGGQGYTF. The DNA for the CDR3 is TGTGCCAGCAGTCTAACAGGGGGCCAAGGCTACACCTTC.

DNA of the CDR3: TGTGCCAGCAGTGGCCTCGGGACAGTCGGAAGCTCCTATAATTCACCCCTCCACTTT. Translated: CASSGLGTVGSSYNSPLHF. This chain links TRBV6-1 with TRBJ1-6; TRBD1 aligns across 7 bases. This CDR3 is 19 amino acids long. Germline assignment: CDR1 MNHNS and CDR2 SASEGT. The ends lost 4 bases at V and 0 bases at J; junction bases unmatched: 12.

The chain joins TRBV9 to TRBJ2-5; 15 positions agree with TRBD2. The CDR3 is 17 amino acids. The V gene's germline CDR1 is SGDLS and CDR2 YYNGEE. The J segment lost 1 base and the V segment lost 4 bases, leaving 5 bases of the junction unmatched. The CDR3 DNA follows: TGTGCCAGCAGCTTAGGGACTAGCGGGAGGCTCCAAGAGACCCAGTACTTC. It encodes CASSLGTSGRLQETQYF. Combining the CDR3 with reference TRBV9 and TRBJ2-5 gives the whole variable domain DSGVTQTPKHLITATGQRVTLRCSPRSGDLSVYWYQQSLDQGLQFLIQYYNGEERAKGNILERFSAQQFPDLHSELNLSSLELGDSALYFCASSLGTSGRLQETQYFGPGTRLLVL.

The DNA for the CDR3 is TGTGCCAGCAGCCCAGGGACTAGCGGGATCATATCCTACGAGCAGTACTTC. Translating it yields CASSPGTSGIISYEQYF. The chain employs TRBV2 and TRBJ2-7; 13 nucleotides align to TRBD2. Per the germline V gene, CDR1 is SNHLY and CDR2 is FYNNEI. J lost 1 base, V lost 6 bases, and 9 bases had no gene match. This CDR3 region has 17 residues.

V usage is TRBV27 and J usage is TRBJ2-1, with D perhaps matching TRBD1 (5 bases). Between the trimmed V and J ends, which lost 4 bases and 0 bases, there was a span of 19 bases. This CDR3 has 18 residues. The germline V gene encodes CDR1 MNHEY and CDR2 SMNVEV (reference sequence). CDR3 protein: CASSSLQVRRLSYNEQFF. The CDR3 region has the DNA TGTGCCAGCAGTTCATTACAGGTCAGACGCCTCTCCTACAATGAGCAGTTCTTC.

The chain has TRBV18 and TRBJ2-1; D not resolved. Germline V lookup: CDR1 KGHSH, CDR2 LQKENI. Deletions cut 3 bases from V and 12 bases from J, with 18 bases between. The CDR3 loop spans 14 amino acids. CDR3 sequence (DNA): TGTGCCAGCTCACCTCCCATCCCCGCGTTCGGGCAGTTCTTC. Its translation is CASSPPIPAFGQFF.